This T cell receptor (beta chain) was obtained from a study of T cells in narcolepsy. Clones were read by immunoSEQ multiplex PCR, and TCRdb kept only the in-frame ones, dropping some. The sample holds tens of thousands of clones; roughly 80% are singletons and the top ten take roughly 3.8%. The study, taken as a whole, reports: Autoreactive HCRT-specific and TRIB2-specific clonotypes were marked in same-patient CSF-versus-blood CD4+ comparisons.

Germline values: CDR1 MNHEY, CDR2 SVGAGI. The CDR3 is 13 residues long. Trimming pared 2 bases from V and 11 bases from J, leaving 15 bases between. With regard to this clone: Antigen specificity is unknown.

Sequenced: memory (CD45RA-) CD4+ T cells from blood. The genes are TRBV6-5 and TRBJ1-1; D ambiguous. The clonotype was recovered from a human donor in good health. CDR3 nucleotide sequence: TGTGCCAGCAGTTACACAAGATTCGGGGAGGCTTTCTTT. It yields the protein CASSYTRFGEAFF.